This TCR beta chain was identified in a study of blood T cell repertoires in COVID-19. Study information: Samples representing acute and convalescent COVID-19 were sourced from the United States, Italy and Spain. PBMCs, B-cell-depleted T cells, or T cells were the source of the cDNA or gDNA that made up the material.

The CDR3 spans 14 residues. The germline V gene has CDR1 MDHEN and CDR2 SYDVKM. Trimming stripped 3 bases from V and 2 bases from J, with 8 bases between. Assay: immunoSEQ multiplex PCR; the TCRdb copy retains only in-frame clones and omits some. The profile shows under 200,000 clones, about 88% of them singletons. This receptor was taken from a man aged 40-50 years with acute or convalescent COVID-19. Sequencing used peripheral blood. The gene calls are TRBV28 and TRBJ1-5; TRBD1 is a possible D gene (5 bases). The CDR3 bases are TGTGCCAGCAGTTTTCAGGGCGGCAATCAGCCCCAGCATTTT. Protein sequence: CASSFQGGNQPQHF. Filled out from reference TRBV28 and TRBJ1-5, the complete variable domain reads DVKVTQSSRYLVKRTGEKVFLECVQDMDHENMFWYRQDPGLGLRLIYFSYDVKMKEKGDIPEGYSVSREKKERFSLILESASTNQTSMYLCASSFQGGNQPQHFGDGTRLSIL.